The 17 T cell receptor beta chains reported below all come from one sample, sequenced in a study of identical twins. TCRdb analysed the 5' RACE reads with MiXCR anew, one entry per CDR3 protein. The repertoire holds 200,000 to 250,000 distinct CDR3 sequences, about 7.5% seen once, with less than 2% in the top ten. The same data also contributed to another study, on yellow fever vaccine responses in identical twins.

Source material: memory (CD45RO+) T cells sorted from blood. Source of these receptors: a woman in her late teens or twenties in good health.

The gene calls are TRBV21-1 and TRBJ2-3; TRBD1, the table's D call, was not compared with the DNA. TRBV21-1 counts as a pseudogene. The CDR3 sequence is 17 residues long. The CDR3 bases are TGTGCCAGCAGCAAACATTGGAACAGGGGGCGCACAGATACGCAGTATTTT. Its protein is CASSKHWNRGRTDTQYF.

The sample holds many counts of this clonotype. The V gene is TRBV29-1, the J gene TRBJ1-1, with D maybe TRBD1 (5 bases). The germline gives CDR1 SQVTM, CDR2 ANQGSEA. V gave up 3 bases and J gave up 1 base, with 15 bases separating them. The CDR3 loop spans 15 amino acids. The CDR3 sequence is CSVDGTSPSNTEAFF. In nucleotides, the CDR3 is TGCAGCGTTGATGGGACGAGTCCTTCGAACACTGAAGCTTTCTTT.

The gene calls are TRBV10-2 and TRBJ2-7; D perhaps matches TRBD2 (6 bases). Germline V gene sequence: CDR1 WSHSY, CDR2 SAAADI. V was pared by 6 bases and J by 0 bases, with 21 bases between. The CDR3 has 17 amino acids. The CDR3 reads CASSLSEGGANSYEQYF. CDR3 sequence (DNA): TGCGCCAGCAGCTTATCAGAAGGAGGGGCAAACTCCTACGAGCAGTACTTC.

This clonotype was seen repeatedly, ten times or more. CDR3 sequence: CSARTGDFYNEQFF. CDR3 sequence (DNA): TGCAGTGCTAGGACGGGGGACTTTTACAATGAGCAGTTCTTC. The chain joins TRBV20-1 to TRBJ2-1; a weak D match, TRBD2 (6 bases). Per the germline V gene, CDR1 is DFQATT and CDR2 is SNEGSKA (reference sequence). The V and J ends lost 3 bases and 4 bases respectively, with 13 bases between them. This CDR3 is built from 14 residues.

This clonotype has at least ten counts. The rearrangement joins TRBV4-2 to TRBJ2-4; tentatively, D is TRBD1 (5 bases). The CDR3 is made up of 18 amino acids. Per the germline V gene, CDR1 is LGHNA and CDR2 is YNFKEQ. V was trimmed by 2 bases and J by 0 bases, leaving 17 bases between them. The chain's CDR3 is CASSQKTGPTVAKNIQYF. The DNA of the CDR3 is TGTGCCAGCAGCCAAAAGACGGGTCCGACAGTAGCCAAAAACATTCAGTACTTC.

V is TRBV7-2 and J is TRBJ2-5; 9 bases match TRBD1. The CDR3 is 14 amino acids. Germline CDR1 SGHTA, CDR2 FQGNSA. With 4 bases clipped from V and 5 bases from J, the junction kept 5 bases outside the gene matches. DNA for the CDR3: TGTGCCAGCAGCTCTAGGGACAGGGCTGAGACCCAGTACTTC. Amino acids: CASSSRDRAETQYF.

This clonotype appeared a few times. The chain combines TRBV7-2 with TRBJ2-5; 8 nucleotides match TRBD1. Losses at the gene ends were 5 bases for V and 5 bases for J; bases not matched to a gene: 10. The CDR3 runs 15 residues. The germline CDR1 and CDR2 sequences are SGHTA and FQGNSA. The CDR3 bases are TGTGCCAGCAGCCCATCAGGGGGCTGGGGGGAGACCCAGTACTTC. Protein sequence: CASSPSGGWGETQYF.

The genes are TRBV27 and TRBJ2-1; 7 bases match TRBD1. This CDR3 has 15 residues. J gave up 10 bases and V 2 bases, and 11 bases lay outside the gene matches. In germline, CDR1 is MNHEY, CDR2 SMNVEV (reference sequence). The CDR3 coding sequence is TGTGCCAGCAGTTTACGAGACAGGGATCCTACGGAGCAGTTCTTC. This codes for CASSLRDRDPTEQFF.

This clonotype showed up many times. The chain carries TRBV5-6 and TRBJ2-5; weak D call: TRBD1 (6 bases). V was trimmed by 5 bases and J by 5 bases, leaving 19 bases between them. This CDR3 region has 15 residues. Germline values: CDR1 SGHDT, CDR2 YYEEEE. The CDR3 loop reads CASSYETSRGETQYF. In DNA form, the CDR3 reads TGTGCCAGCAGTTACGAAACCTCCAGGGGTGAGACCCAGTACTTC.

This clonotype appeared a few times. J is TRBJ1-1 and V is TRBV7-3, with D perhaps matching TRBD1 (5 bases). CDR1 and CDR2 (germline): SGHTA, FQGTGA. Trimming took 6 bases from V and 7 from J, leaving 15 bases between them. The CDR3 has 13 residues. As DNA, the CDR3 is TGTGCCAGCAGTTTCCAGAGGGGAGGTGAAGCTTTCTTT. This sequence encodes CASSFQRGGEAFF.

This clonotype was picked up many times. The chain combines TRBV25-1 with TRBJ1-1; perhaps TRBD1 as D (6 bases). The CDR3 contains 14 residues. V shed 5 bases and J shed 6 bases, with 16 bases lying between them. Germline V gene data show CDR1 as MGHDK and CDR2 as SYGVNS. The CDR3 DNA is TGTGCCAGCAGTCGCCCAGGGGATATCGCTGAAGCTTTCTTT. This gives the protein CASSRPGDIAEAFF.

This clonotype was counted ten times or more. The chain couples TRBV12-3 or TRBV12-4 to TRBJ2-1; TRBD2 aligns across 8 bases. This CDR3 comprises 13 residues. Trimming took 7 bases from V and 6 from J; bases not matched to a gene: 5. The CDR3 region is CASTGGRLNEQFF. The CDR3 DNA is TGTGCCAGCACGGGGGGGCGACTCAATGAGCAGTTCTTC.

The table lists this clonotype with a few counts. J is TRBJ2-7 and V is TRBV7-2; D is perhaps TRBD1 or TRBD2 (5 bases each). The CDR3 runs 13 residues. Germline CDR1 reads SGHTA; CDR2 reads FQGNSA. Trimming cost V 4 bases and J 9 bases, with 16 bases left between them. The CDR3 spells CASSYTTDGTQYF. CDR3 in DNA: TGTGCCAGCAGCTACACGACAGATGGGACGCAGTACTTC.

This clonotype was picked up many times. The J gene is TRBJ2-3, the V gene TRBV7-9; D not resolved. Trimming pared 8 bases from V and 0 bases from J, leaving 3 bases between. Germline V lookup: CDR1 SEHNR, CDR2 FQNEAQ (reference sequence). The CDR3 is made up of 11 amino acids. CDR3 in DNA: TGTGCCAGCCGAAGCACAGATACGCAGTATTTT. Encoded protein: CASRSTDTQYF.

This clonotype has just a few counts. V gene TRBV7-2 combines with J gene TRBJ2-7; TRBD2 matches 10 bases. The CDR3 runs 15 residues. From germline, CDR1 is SGHTA and CDR2 FQGNSA. Trimming removed 1 base from V and 9 bases from J; junction bases left unmatched: 9. CDR3 bases: TGTGCCAGCAGCTTAGGACTAGCGGGCGTATCCGGGCAGTACTTC. As protein: CASSLGLAGVSGQYF.

This clonotype was detected a few times. The chain is built from TRBV7-2 and TRBJ2-7, with D uncertain. The V end lost 2 bases, the J end lost 5 bases, and 16 bases lay between the germline ends. Germline assignment: CDR1 SGHTA and CDR2 FQGNSA. This CDR3 has 15 amino acids. The CDR3 protein is CASSLTWGIIDEQYF. CDR3 DNA sequence: TGTGCCAGCAGCTTAACCTGGGGTATCATAGACGAGCAGTACTTC.

This chain joins TRBV6-2 or TRBV6-3 and TRBJ2-7; no firm D call. Between the trimmed V and J ends, which lost 0 bases and 6 bases, there was a span of 9 bases. The V gene's germline CDR1 is MNHEY and CDR2 SVGEGT. CDR3 size: 13 residues. The CDR3 DNA reads as TGTGCCAGCAGTTACTCGTCTGCCGGCGAGCAGTACTTC. Its protein is CASSYSSAGEQYF.